This T cell receptor (beta chain) stems from a study of radiotherapy plus CTLA-4 blockade in lung cancer. Study-level results: Reports identified early blood T cell clone dynamics, with interferon-beta, as the best response predictor. Blood TCR clones of tumor origin expanded after radiotherapy plus ipilimumab.

It was focal radiation plus CTLA-4 blockade with ipilimumab that patients with chemo-refractory metastatic non-small-cell lung cancer received. V was cut by 5 bases and J by 1 base, with 8 bases left in between. The germline V gene encodes CDR1 GTSNPN and CDR2 SVGIG (reference sequence). The CDR3 has 12 amino acids. As concerns this clone: Its antigen is unknown.

Method: immunoSEQ multiplex PCR; TCRdb's copy keeps in-frame clones and lacks some. The sample includes 45,000 or so clones, 70% to 75% of them seen just once. The receptor was isolated from a human donor with non-small cell lung cancer who had a complete response to radiotherapy plus ipilimumab. The rearrangement links TRBV30 to TRBJ1-2, with D tentatively TRBD1 (6 bases). The source was peripheral blood, collected from a patient treated with radiotherapy plus ipilimumab. CDR3 DNA: TGTGCCTGGGCAGGGGATAACTATGGCTACACCTTC. As protein: CAWAGDNYGYTF.